This T cell receptor beta chain was sequenced during a study of siplizumab effects on memory and regulatory T cells. Points from the study as a whole: In unstimulated cells, naive T cells appeared more diverse than memory T cells and seemed major alloresponse contributors.

As concerns this clone: Its antigen is as yet unknown.

Sequenced by immunoSEQ multiplex PCR; TCRdb stores in-frame clones only, minus some. The data contain about 40,000 clones, 89% of them singletons. The germline V gene encodes CDR1 SNHLY and CDR2 FYNNEI. This CDR3 has 15 residues. V gave up 3 bases and J gave up 6 bases; unmatched junction bases: 3. The sequenced material came from naive CD4+ T cells sorted from blood. This chain connects TRBV2 to TRBJ1-5, with 12 bases fitting TRBD1. The clonotype was recovered from a human donor in good health. The CDR3 region is CASSEGQGAGQPQHF. As DNA, the CDR3 is TGTGCCAGCAGTGAGGGACAGGGGGCAGGTCAGCCCCAGCATTTT.